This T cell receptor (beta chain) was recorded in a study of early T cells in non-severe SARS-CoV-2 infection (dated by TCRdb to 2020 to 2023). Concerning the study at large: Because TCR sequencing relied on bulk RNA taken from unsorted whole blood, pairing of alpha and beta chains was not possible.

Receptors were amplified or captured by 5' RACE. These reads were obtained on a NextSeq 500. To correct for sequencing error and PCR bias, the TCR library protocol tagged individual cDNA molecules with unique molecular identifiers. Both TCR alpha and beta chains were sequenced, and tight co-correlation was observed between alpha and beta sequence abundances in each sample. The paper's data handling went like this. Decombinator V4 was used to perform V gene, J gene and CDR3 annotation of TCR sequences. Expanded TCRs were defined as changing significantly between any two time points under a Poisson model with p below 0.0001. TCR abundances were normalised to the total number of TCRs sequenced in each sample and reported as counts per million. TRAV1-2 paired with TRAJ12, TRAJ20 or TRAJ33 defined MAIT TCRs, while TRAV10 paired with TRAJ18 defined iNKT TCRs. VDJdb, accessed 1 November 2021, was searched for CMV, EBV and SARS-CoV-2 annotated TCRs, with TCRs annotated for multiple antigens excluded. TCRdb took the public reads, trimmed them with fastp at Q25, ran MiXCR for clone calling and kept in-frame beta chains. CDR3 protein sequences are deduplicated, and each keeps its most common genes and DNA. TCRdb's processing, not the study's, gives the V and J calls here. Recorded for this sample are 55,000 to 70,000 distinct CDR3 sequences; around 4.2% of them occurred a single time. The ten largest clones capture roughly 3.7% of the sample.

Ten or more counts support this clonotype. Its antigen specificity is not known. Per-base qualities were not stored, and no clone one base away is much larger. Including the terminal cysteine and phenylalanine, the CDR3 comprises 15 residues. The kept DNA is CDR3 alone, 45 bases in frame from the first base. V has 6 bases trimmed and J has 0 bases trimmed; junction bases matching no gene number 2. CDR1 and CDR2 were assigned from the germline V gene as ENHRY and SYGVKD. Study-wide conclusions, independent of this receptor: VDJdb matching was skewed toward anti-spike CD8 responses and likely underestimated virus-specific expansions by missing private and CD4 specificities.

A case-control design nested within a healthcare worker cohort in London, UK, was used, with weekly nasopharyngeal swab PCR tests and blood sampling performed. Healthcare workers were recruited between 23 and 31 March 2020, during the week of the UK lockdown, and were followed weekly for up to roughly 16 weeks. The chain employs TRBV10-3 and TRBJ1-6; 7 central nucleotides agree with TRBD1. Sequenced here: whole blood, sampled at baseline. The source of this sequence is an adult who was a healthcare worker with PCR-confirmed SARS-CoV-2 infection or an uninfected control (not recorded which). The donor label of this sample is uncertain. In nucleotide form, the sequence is TGTGCCATCAGCCGGGACAGCTCCTATAATTCACCCCTCCACTTT. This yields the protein CAISRDSSYNSPLHF.